This passage covers 11 T cell receptor beta chains from one sample sequenced in a study of T cell responses to AZD1222 COVID-19 vaccine. Produced via immunoSEQ multiplex PCR; TCRdb's table is partial and in-frame only. The sample yields tens of thousands of clones, 90% seen once. Sequenced here: peripheral blood, sampled on day 0 of AZD1222 vaccination. Receptor source: an adult in good health.

This chain uses TRBV7-2 with TRBJ2-2; 7 bases are a match to TRBD2. This CDR3 spans 13 amino acids. V was clipped by 3 bases and J by 9 bases; unmatched bases: 4. Per germline, CDR1 SGHTA and CDR2 FQGNSA. The DNA for the CDR3 is TGTGCCAGCAGCTTGGGACTACACCGGGAGCTGTTTTTT. This gives the protein CASSLGLHRELFF. Full variable domain (outside the CDR3, taken from reference TRBV7-2 and TRBJ2-2): GAGVSQSPSNKVTEKGKDVELRCDPISGHTALYWYRQSLGQGLEFLIYFQGNSAPDKSGLPSDRFSAERTGGSVSTLTIQRTQQEDSAVYLCASSLGLHRELFFGEGSRLTVL.

The gene calls are TRBV9 and TRBJ1-1; the D is unclear. The CDR3 sequence is 15 residues long. The germline V gene has CDR1 SGDLS and CDR2 YYNGEE. V was cut by 4 bases and J by 1 base, with 14 bases left in between. The DNA for the CDR3 is TGTGCCAGCAGCTTAGATTGGAAGGGGAACACTGAAGCTTTCTTT. Translation gives CASSLDWKGNTEAFF.

CDR3 amino acids: CASSQDHSGWSPLHF. The CDR3 DNA reads as TGCGCCAGCAGCCAAGATCACTCAGGATGGTCACCCCTCCACTTT. The chain carries TRBV4-3 and TRBJ1-6; D unresolved. CDR1 is LGHNA and CDR2 is YSLEER in the germline V gene. V gave up 0 bases and J gave up 10 bases, with 13 bases separating them. The CDR3 extends over 15 amino acids.

J is TRBJ1-5 and V is TRBV12-3 or TRBV12-4; D perhaps matches TRBD1 (5 bases). This CDR3 is 10 amino acids long. The V end was cut by 8 bases, the J end by 9 bases, with 8 bases between. This chain's CDR3 is CASGGGPQHF. The CDR3, as DNA: TGTGCCAGCGGGGGAGGGCCCCAGCATTTT.

The rearrangement links TRBV7-9 to TRBJ1-3, with D unresolved. This CDR3 contains 15 residues. Germline V gene sequence: CDR1 SEHNR, CDR2 FQNEAQ (reference sequence). Trimming pared 1 base from V and 2 bases from J, leaving 9 bases between. CDR3 residues: CASSLVLGTGNTIYF. The CDR3 nucleotides read TGTGCCAGCAGCTTAGTCTTAGGTACTGGAAACACCATATATTTT. Full variable domain (remainder filled in from reference TRBV7-9 and TRBJ1-3): DTGVSQNPRHKITKRGQNVTFRCDPISEHNRLYWYRQTLGQGPEFLTYFQNEAQLEKSRLLSDRFSAERPKGSFSTLEIQRTEQGDSAMYLCASSLVLGTGNTIYFGEGSWLTVV.

V gene TRBV5-1 combines with J gene TRBJ1-1, with 7 bases aligning to TRBD1. V lost 5 bases and J lost 3; bases outside the gene matches: 19. CDR1 is SGHRS, CDR2 YFSETQ, per germline. The CDR3 loop spans 18 amino acids. The CDR3 sequence is CASRQSTGFGTYDTEAFF. The CDR3 DNA reads TGCGCCAGCAGGCAGTCGACAGGGTTCGGGACATATGACACTGAAGCTTTCTTT.

This clone was seen only once. The J gene is TRBJ2-5, the V gene TRBV24-1, with D unclear. CDR1 is KGHDR, CDR2 SFDVKD, per germline. Deletions cut 5 bases from V and 3 bases from J, with 12 bases between. This CDR3 has 14 amino acids. The CDR3: CATSGSGGKETQYF. The CDR3 DNA is TGTGCCACCAGTGGCTCGGGCGGTAAAGAGACCCAGTACTTC.

In DNA, the CDR3 is TGTGCCAGCAGCCGAGGGACTAGCGGTAAAGAGACCCAGTACTTC. The encoded protein is CASSRGTSGKETQYF. The V call is TRBV6-5, the J call TRBJ2-5, with 11 positions matching TRBD2. Germline-derived CDR1 and CDR2 are MNHEY and SVGAGI. Trimming took 6 bases from V and 3 from J; bases not matched to a gene: 6. CDR3 length: 15 residues.

The chain has TRBV15 and TRBJ2-5; D could derive from TRBD1 or TRBD2 (5 bases each). Germline lookup yields CDR1 LNHNV and CDR2 YYDKDF (reference sequence). The CDR3 is 14 residues long. Trimming took 0 bases from V and 3 from J, leaving 8 bases between them. The CDR3 loop reads CATSRDRGEETQYF. CDR3 DNA: TGTGCCACCAGCAGAGATCGAGGGGAAGAGACCCAGTACTTC.

The CDR3 sequence is CASSLGQFKNTEAFF. The CDR3 DNA is TGTGCCAGCAGCCTGGGACAGTTTAAGAACACTGAAGCTTTCTTT. V and J are TRBV9 and TRBJ1-1, with 7 nucleotides matching TRBD1. The CDR3 has 15 residues. The junction had 7 bases not matched to a gene; V was cut back by 4 bases and J by 1 base. Germline V gene sequence: CDR1 SGDLS, CDR2 YYNGEE.

V and J are TRBV5-5 and TRBJ2-7, with D unresolved. V was trimmed by 0 bases and J by 2 bases, leaving 9 bases between them. This CDR3 has 14 amino acids. The germline V gene encodes CDR1 SGHKS and CDR2 YYEKEE (reference sequence). CDR3 sequence: CASSLVRATYEQYF. CDR3 coding DNA: TGTGCCAGCAGCTTGGTTCGGGCCACCTACGAGCAGTACTTC. Full variable domain (outside the CDR3, taken from reference TRBV5-5 and TRBJ2-7): DAGVTQSPTHLIKTRGQQVTLRCSPISGHKSVSWYQQVLGQGPQFIFQYYEKEERGRGNFPDRFSARQFPNYSSELNVNALLLGDSALYLCASSLVRATYEQYFGPGTRLTVT.